This is a list of T cell receptor beta chains from one sample in a study of cytomegalovirus exposure and HLA in healthy donors. The protocol was immunoSEQ multiplex PCR, while the TCRdb copy is restricted to in-frame clones and leaves out a portion. In the table there are roughly 230,000 clones, 70% to 90% of which are singletons. Sequencing was carried out using PBMCs. The receptor source for this set is a girl aged 2 to 10 in good health and CMV-seronegative. Each CDR3 is given with its conserved first and last residue. Each record gives: V gene, clone size, J gene, D gene, CDR3 protein. D genes are given only for firm matches. Size tells how often a clone was seen (once, few, many) or the class of an expanded clone, and some rows leave it out.

V: TRBV18
size: -
J: TRBJ2-4
D: TRBD1
CDR3: CASSPPGKGQGLNIQYF

V: TRBV7-7
size: -
J: TRBJ1-2
D: -
CDR3: CASSLVGQTYGYTF

V: TRBV19
size: -
J: TRBJ1-5
D: TRBD1
CDR3: CASSRTGREPQHF

V: TRBV6-5
size: -
J: TRBJ1-1
D: -
CDR3: CASSNTGNTEAFF

V: TRBV7-3
size: -
J: TRBJ2-5
D: TRBD1
CDR3: CASSADRGETQYF

V: TRBV5-1
size: -
J: TRBJ1-2
D: -
CDR3: CASSFLPGLYGYTF

V: TRBV5-6
size: -
J: TRBJ2-1
D: -
CDR3: CASSATTGIYSYNEQFF

V: TRBV11-3
size: -
J: TRBJ2-3
D: TRBD2
CDR3: CASSISGSAQYF

V: TRBV4-1
size: -
J: TRBJ2-7
D: -
CDR3: CASSQRDQAGTPTYEQYF

V: TRBV5-5
size: -
J: TRBJ2-7
D: -
CDR3: CASSLTLYEQYF

V: TRBV1
size: -
J: TRBJ2-4
D: -
CDR3: CTSSQDGGLAVLISSKNIQYF

V: TRBV4-1
size: few
J: TRBJ1-1
D: -
CDR3: CASSQDPPTANTEAFF

V: TRBV6-6
size: few
J: TRBJ1-1
D: -
CDR3: CASSYFGGTEAFF

V: TRBV5-4
size: -
J: TRBJ2-5
D: TRBD2
CDR3: CASSPRTSSWPETQYF

V: TRBV6-1
size: once
J: TRBJ1-2
D: -
CDR3: CASAEGVTLNYGYTF

V: TRBV5-1
size: -
J: TRBJ2-3
D: TRBD2
CDR3: CASSQGLAGGSTDTQYF

V: TRBV6-6
size: -
J: TRBJ1-5
D: -
CDR3: CASSYPENSNQPQHF

V: TRBV30
size: -
J: TRBJ2-7
D: TRBD1
CDR3: CAWSRGQVYEQYF

V: TRBV7-8
size: -
J: TRBJ2-3
D: -
CDR3: CASSLDSATDTQYF

V: TRBV6-1
size: -
J: TRBJ2-3
D: TRBD2
CDR3: CASSGGLAGGQEDTQYF

V: TRBV11-2
size: once
J: TRBJ2-7
D: TRBD1
CDR3: CASSPPGTVTYEQYF

V: TRBV28
size: -
J: TRBJ1-2
D: -
CDR3: CASSITGLEGYTF

V: TRBV19
size: -
J: TRBJ2-1
D: -
CDR3: CASSTTDSSYNEQFF

V: TRBV6-1
size: -
J: TRBJ2-5
D: -
CDR3: CASSGGGGAGEETQYF

V: TRBV7-9
size: -
J: TRBJ2-5
D: -
CDR3: CASSLALSRQETQYF

V: TRBV21-1
size: -
J: TRBJ2-7
D: -
CDR3: CASSSVPGQGACEQYF

V: TRBV11-2
size: -
J: TRBJ2-1
D: TRBD2
CDR3: CASSVNHGTIFEQFF

V: TRBV6-4
size: -
J: TRBJ2-7
D: -
CDR3: CASSTEHLPSYEQYF

V: TRBV5-1
size: once
J: TRBJ2-7
D: -
CDR3: CASRPATGVNEQYF

V: TRBV18
size: once
J: TRBJ1-2
D: TRBD1
CDR3: CASSPPTGIIGYTF

V: TRBV4-1
size: -
J: TRBJ2-7
D: TRBD2
CDR3: CASSQLPGEGVLDEQYF

V: TRBV2
size: -
J: TRBJ2-3
D: TRBD2
CDR3: CASSGRRGGTFKKDTQYF

V: TRBV27
size: -
J: TRBJ2-3
D: -
CDR3: CASPKSGSSTDTQYF

V: TRBV19
size: -
J: TRBJ2-2
D: -
CDR3: CASSIGAASNTGELFF

V: TRBV12-5
size: -
J: TRBJ2-1
D: TRBD1
CDR3: CASGPRDRGLYNEQFF

V: TRBV2
size: few
J: TRBJ1-5
D: -
CDR3: CASSGRTVSNQPQHF

V: TRBV14
size: -
J: TRBJ1-1
D: -
CDR3: CASSRGGGNTEAFF

V: TRBV29-1
size: -
J: TRBJ2-3
D: TRBD2
CDR3: CSESSGGQASTDTQYF

V: TRBV4-1
size: -
J: TRBJ2-1
D: TRBD2
CDR3: CASSQKEPGLAVSHEQFF

V: TRBV29-1
size: -
J: TRBJ1-6
D: -
CDR3: CSVGGGNSPLHF

V: TRBV19
size: -
J: TRBJ1-2
D: -
CDR3: CASIAVGGGYGYTF

V: TRBV5-1
size: -
J: TRBJ2-3
D: -
CDR3: CASSYGLFPDTQYF

V: TRBV5-5
size: -
J: TRBJ2-1
D: TRBD2
CDR3: CASSRLAGGPGEQFF

V: TRBV15
size: -
J: TRBJ1-1
D: TRBD1
CDR3: CATSRPSTGGGTEAFF

V: TRBV13
size: once
J: TRBJ2-1
D: -
CDR3: CASSLVWGPSSYNEQFF

V: TRBV14
size: -
J: TRBJ2-7
D: -
CDR3: CASSQDLAGRRREQYF

V: TRBV7-2
size: once
J: TRBJ2-7
D: -
CDR3: CASSLGPVPYEQYF

V: TRBV11-2
size: -
J: TRBJ1-1
D: -
CDR3: CASSSVWVAEAFF

V: TRBV5-1
size: -
J: TRBJ2-7
D: -
CDR3: CASRRGQTYEQYF

V: TRBV18
size: once
J: TRBJ1-2
D: -
CDR3: CASSPRGNYGYTF

V: TRBV11-2
size: -
J: TRBJ1-2
D: -
CDR3: CASSLTRLGGGPYYGYTF